One and the same sample provided the 23 T cell receptor beta chains below, sequenced in a study of T cells in narcolepsy. Only in-frame clones appear in the TCRdb table, and some are missing; sequencing was by immunoSEQ multiplex PCR. The repertoire holds some 16,000 clones, with 85% as singletons. The sample consisted of memory (CD45RA-) CD4+ T cells from blood. The receptors were sampled from a human donor in good health.

The rearrangement uses TRBV27 and TRBJ2-3, with D possibly TRBD2 on 5 matching bases. The CDR3 is made up of 17 amino acids. Germline assignment: CDR1 MNHEY and CDR2 SMNVEV (reference sequence). Trimming took 5 bases from V and 5 from J, leaving 23 bases between them. CDR3 in amino acids: CASSTSPRDFNVDTQYF. The DNA of the CDR3 is TGTGCCAGCAGTACATCCCCGAGGGATTTCAATGTAGATACGCAGTATTTT.

The chain uses TRBV4-1 and TRBJ2-7; 16 nucleotides align to TRBD2. V dropped 3 bases and J dropped 4; count of bases not matched to a gene: 12. The CDR3 covers 19 residues. Germline V gene sequence: CDR1 MGHRA, CDR2 YSYEKL. The CDR3 sequence: CASSHPGLAGGPKNYEQYF. As DNA, the CDR3 is TGCGCCAGCAGCCACCCGGGACTAGCGGGAGGGCCTAAAAATTACGAGCAGTACTTC.

The chain carries TRBV27 and TRBJ2-1; 11 positions match TRBD2. The CDR3 is 19 amino acids. The ends lost 3 bases at V and 5 bases at J; junction bases unmatched: 15. In germline, CDR1 is MNHEY, CDR2 SMNVEV (reference sequence). The CDR3 DNA sequence: TGTGCCAGCAGTTTTTGGGCTAGCGGGAGGCCCCAAGCCAACAATGAGCAGTTCTTC. Translating it yields CASSFWASGRPQANNEQFF.

V usage is TRBV5-4 and J usage is TRBJ1-6, with TRBD1 matching over 7 bases. The CDR3 is 14 amino acids. CDR1 SGHNT and CDR2 YYREEE come from the germline V gene (reference sequence). Unmatched junction bases numbered 8, after V lost 4 bases and J lost 10 bases. CDR3 amino acids: CASSVMGQRSPLHF. As DNA, the CDR3 is TGTGCCAGCAGCGTGATGGGACAGCGGTCACCCCTCCACTTT.

This clone was counted between two and nine times. The chain combines TRBV5-6 with TRBJ2-3, with D perhaps assigned TRBD1 or TRBD2 (5 bases each). Germline V gene lookup returns CDR1 SGHDT and CDR2 YYEEEE. The CDR3 covers 14 residues. V lost 4 bases and J 0 bases, leaving 9 bases between the germline ends. The CDR3 coding sequence is TGTGCCAGCAGCCGTCGGGGCAGCACAGATACGCAGTATTTT. Translating it yields CASSRRGSTDTQYF.

This clone occurred a few times. This rearrangement joins TRBV14 to TRBJ2-3, with a possible D match to TRBD2 (6 bases). Looked up from germline, CDR1 is SGHDN and CDR2 is FVKESK. There are 16 residues in the CDR3. The V gene lost 5 bases and the J gene lost 4 bases, with 19 bases spanning the gap. CDR3 sequence: CASSDNLGTRADTQYF. DNA for the CDR3: TGTGCCAGCAGCGATAACCTGGGGACTCGGGCAGATACGCAGTATTTT.

Only a few counts were recorded for this clone. The rearrangement uses TRBV4-2 and TRBJ1-1, with 7 bases identical to TRBD1. This CDR3 comprises 13 residues. V shed 5 bases, J shed 4 bases, and the junction held 4 bases outside the gene matches. Germline V lookup: CDR1 LGHNA, CDR2 YNFKEQ. The DNA of the CDR3 is TGTGCCAGCAGCGCCAGGGGGGTCACTGAAGCTTTCTTT. It codes for CASSARGVTEAFF.

The V call is TRBV21-1, the J call TRBJ1-2; the table assigns TRBD1, which was not confirmed against the DNA. TRBV21-1 is given as a pseudogene. This CDR3 spans 16 amino acids. The CDR3 nucleotides are TGTGCCAGCAGCAAGGCCCCCCCAGGGGGCGACTATGGCTACACCTTC. This encodes CASSKAPPGGDYGYTF.

In this sample, this clone turned up once. The chain joins TRBV11-2 to TRBJ2-3; no clear D gene. The CDR3 runs 17 residues. The V end was cut by 4 bases, the J end by 6 bases, with 23 bases between. Germline V gives CDR1 SGHAT, CDR2 FQNNGV. CDR3 sequence: CASSSPGGRLPPDTQYF. The CDR3 nucleotides are TGTGCCAGCAGCTCCCCGGGCGGACGTCTCCCGCCGGATACGCAGTATTTT.

This clone was seen only a few times. This chain links TRBV30 with TRBJ2-7; perhaps TRBD1 as D (6 bases). Trimming removed 8 bases at V and 1 base at J, with 9 bases between. The length of the CDR3 is 11 residues. CDR1 is GTSNPN and CDR2 is SVGIG in the germline V gene (reference sequence). The CDR3: CAGTTSYEQYF. The CDR3, as DNA: TGTGCCGGGACAACTTCCTACGAGCAGTACTTC.

Here the CDR3 DNA reads TGTGCCAGCAGCGGGACTAGCGGGGGATTCACAGATACGCAGTATTTT. Protein sequence: CASSGTSGGFTDTQYF. The rearrangement uses TRBV25-1 and TRBJ2-3, with 14 bases matching TRBD2. With 6 bases clipped from V and 2 bases from J, the junction kept 4 bases outside the gene matches. Germline CDR1 MGHDK, CDR2 SYGVNS. The CDR3 is 16 residues long.

J is TRBJ2-1 and V is TRBV5-1; D tentatively fits TRBD1 or TRBD2 (6 bases each). Between the trimmed V and J ends, which lost 3 bases and 5 bases, there was a span of 9 bases. Germline-derived CDR1 and CDR2 are SGHRS and YFSETQ. There are 13 residues in the CDR3. CDR3 sequence (DNA): TGCGCCAGCAGCTGGGGGGCCAACAATGAGCAGTTCTTC. Translation: CASSWGANNEQFF.

The genes are TRBV21-1 and TRBJ1-3; the table calls TRBD1, which could not be checked here. TRBV21-1 is assigned pseudogene status. The CDR3 is 22 residues long. The CDR3 region has the DNA TGTGCCGGGCTACCGGGACAGGGGCTCCCTTACCCCCCTAATCGTAATGGAAACACCATATATTTT. This gives the protein CAGLPGQGLPYPPNRNGNTIYF.

The rearrangement uses TRBV7-2 and TRBJ2-7; 7 bases align to TRBD2. This CDR3 is built from 14 residues. The V gene end was trimmed by 2 bases and the J gene end by 7 bases; junction bases not matched to a gene: 8. Germline V gene sequence: CDR1 SGHTA, CDR2 FQGNSA. CDR3 residues: CASSLLRETGEQYF. CDR3 sequence (DNA): TGTGCCAGCAGCTTATTGCGGGAGACGGGTGAGCAGTACTTC.

This chain connects TRBV9 to TRBJ1-1; D gene unclear. The germline V gene has CDR1 SGDLS and CDR2 YYNGEE. This CDR3 is 16 amino acids long. Trimming shortened V by 6 bases and J by 3 bases, and 21 bases separated the two germline ends. The CDR3 DNA sequence: TGTGCCAGCAACACCATACCCCGGGGAGTCGACACTGAAGCTTTCTTT. Translation gives CASNTIPRGVDTEAFF.

The rearrangement links TRBV5-4 to TRBJ2-1; 7 nucleotides match TRBD2. The trim removed 5 bases at V and 7 bases at J, leaving 15 bases unmatched. The CDR3 runs 16 residues. Germline assignment: CDR1 SGHNT and CDR2 YYREEE (reference sequence). CDR3 nucleotide sequence: TGTGCCAGCAGGGCCGGAAGCGGGGTAATTCAAAATGAGCAGTTCTTC. This translates into CASRAGSGVIQNEQFF.

The V call is TRBV5-1, the J call TRBJ2-7; TRBD1 or TRBD2 may be the D gene (5 bases each). The V gene lost 5 bases and the J gene lost 2 bases, with 8 bases spanning the gap. The CDR3 loop spans 12 amino acids. The germline CDR1 and CDR2 sequences are SGHRS and YFSETQ. CDR3 DNA: TGCGCCAGCAGGCAGGGAGCCTACGAGCAGTACTTC. Its protein is CASRQGAYEQYF.

This chain uses TRBV7-8 with TRBJ1-4, with D hard to call. The CDR3 loop spans 13 amino acids. The germline V gene encodes CDR1 SGHVS and CDR2 FQNEAQ. V lost 3 bases, J lost 3 bases, and 5 bases lay in between. The CDR3 region is CASSFSANEKLFF. The CDR3 DNA is TGTGCCAGCAGCTTTTCAGCTAATGAAAAACTGTTTTTT.

The rearrangement uses TRBV9 and TRBJ2-2; no definite D call. The CDR3 is made up of 17 amino acids. V was pared by 2 bases and J by 6 bases, with 20 bases between. Germline CDR1 reads SGDLS; CDR2 reads YYNGEE. The CDR3 loop is CASSVFNRARTAGELFF. The CDR3 nucleotides read TGTGCCAGCAGCGTCTTCAACCGGGCCCGTACGGCCGGGGAGCTGTTTTTT.

The gene calls are TRBV19 and TRBJ1-6, with 12 bases identical to TRBD1. The CDR3 covers 14 residues. The junction had 4 bases not matched to a gene; V was cut back by 4 bases and J by 12 bases. Germline V lookup: CDR1 LNHDA, CDR2 SQIVND (reference sequence). The CDR3 region is CASSTGTGGLPLHF. Written as DNA, the CDR3 is TGTGCCAGTAGTACCGGGACAGGGGGCCTACCCCTCCACTTT. Based on the CDR3 plus reference TRBV19 and TRBJ1-6, the full variable domain is DGGITQSPKYLFRKEGQNVTLSCEQNLNHDAMYWYRQDPGQGLRLIYYSQIVNDFQKGDIAEGYSVSREKKESFPLTVTSAQKNPTAFYLCASSTGTGGLPLHFGNGTRLTVT.

This clone came up a few times. The chain links TRBV6-1 to TRBJ2-2; D is unresolved. The CDR3 length is 14 residues. Trimming took off 10 bases at V and 1 base at J, with 13 bases between the two ends. Per germline, CDR1 MNHNS and CDR2 SASEGT. The CDR3 sequence: CAIGTLGNTGELFF. DNA for the CDR3: TGTGCCATCGGAACCCTAGGGAACACCGGGGAGCTGTTTTTT.

This rearrangement joins TRBV27 to TRBJ2-3; D unresolved. From germline, CDR1 is MNHEY and CDR2 SMNVEV (reference sequence). Trimming removed 4 bases from V and 1 base from J, with 15 bases in between. The CDR3 is 16 residues long. The CDR3 DNA follows: TGTGCCAGCAGTTCCGATGTAGAAGGAGGCACAGATACGCAGTATTTT. Protein: CASSSDVEGGTDTQYF.

The chain is built from TRBV6-1 and TRBJ2-1; D may be TRBD2 (5 bases). Germline V gives CDR1 MNHNS, CDR2 SASEGT. The CDR3 length is 13 residues. V lost 7 bases and J 7 bases, leaving 14 bases between the germline ends. The CDR3 sequence is CASTGPRGNEQFF. The CDR3 DNA sequence: TGTGCCAGCACTGGGCCCCGGGGAAATGAGCAGTTCTTC.